The sequence of this T cell receptor beta chain was determined in a study of blood T cell repertoires in COVID-19. CDR3 length: 12 amino acids. V was pared by 4 bases and J by 7 bases, with 10 bases between. Germline V gives CDR1 ENHRY, CDR2 SYGVKD. The method was immunoSEQ multiplex PCR; TCRdb's version includes in-frame clones alone and lacks a portion of them. The sample shows 150,000 or so clones, over 75% of them seen only once. The receptor's source is a man aged 60 to 75 with COVID-19, enrolled during active disease. The chain uses TRBV10-3 and TRBJ1-2; TRBD1 is a possible D gene (6 bases). Sample: peripheral blood. The CDR3 sequence: CAISGRQVGYTF. The CDR3 DNA sequence: TGTGCCATCAGTGGTCGACAGGTTGGCTACACCTTC.